These 30 T cell receptor beta chains originate from one sample sequenced in a study of T cells in Graves' hyperthyroidism and ophthalmopathy. RNA transcripts provided the source from which TCR beta CDR3 regions were amplified. HTBI primers drove first-round RT-PCR of the TCR CDR3. MiXCR, applied by TCRdb to the multiplex PCR reads, yields one record per CDR3 protein. The data contain 300,000 to 400,000 distinct CDR3 sequences, roughly 13% of them singletons. The source material was blood. The receptors here all came from a woman in her sixties with Graves' hyperthyroidism.

Note on this clonotype: A much larger clone differs by one base, so this may be a read error. V gene TRBV6-5 combines with J gene TRBJ2-3; no reliable D call. The V gene lost 2 bases and the J gene lost 0 bases, with 3 bases spanning the gap. The CDR3 contains 13 residues. CDR1 MNHEY and CDR2 SVGAGI come from the germline V gene. CDR3 loop: CASSYSSTDTQYF. CDR3 coding DNA: TGTGCCAGCAGTTACAGTAGCACAGATACGCAGTATTTT.

In this sample, this clonotype turned up many times. The chain recombines TRBV20-1 with TRBJ1-1; possible D gene TRBD1, 5 bases. The CDR3 runs 14 residues. The germline gives CDR1 DFQATT, CDR2 SNEGSKA (reference sequence). V gave up 1 base and J gave up 6 bases, with 15 bases separating them. In DNA form, the CDR3 reads TGCAGTGCTAGAGGGGCCAGGGCGGGCGCTGAAGCTTTCTTT. It codes for CSARGARAGAEAFF.

Concerning this clonotype: With a much larger clone just one base away, this may be a read error. J is TRBJ2-5 and V is TRBV12-3 or TRBV12-4; D is perhaps TRBD2 (5 bases). Trimming shortened V by 6 bases and J by 4 bases, and 15 bases separated the two germline ends. The CDR3 spans 14 residues. The CDR3 region is CASSLRGSRETQYF. The CDR3 coding sequence is TGTGCCAGCAGCTTAAGAGGGAGTAGAGAGACCCAGTACTTC.

The V gene is TRBV10-2, the J gene TRBJ2-2; D is ambiguous. From germline, CDR1 is WSHSY and CDR2 SAAADI. CDR3 size: 15 residues. Trimming took 2 bases from V and 0 from J, leaving 7 bases between them. CDR3 region: CASSERLANTGELFF. DNA for the CDR3: TGCGCCAGCAGTGAGAGGCTAGCGAACACCGGGGAGCTGTTTTTT.

The sample holds many counts of this clonotype. This rearrangement joins TRBV20-1 to TRBJ2-3; TRBD1 or TRBD2 may be the D gene (5 bases each). The ends were cut back, 3 bases at V and 9 bases at J, with 19 bases in the middle. This CDR3 is built from 14 residues. CDR1 and CDR2 from the germline V gene are DFQATT and SNEGSKA (reference sequence). The CDR3 DNA reads as TGCAGTGCTAGGGGGCCTCCCGGGGAGCGGACGCAGTATTTT. It is translated as CSARGPPGERTQYF.

This clonotype was detected ten times or more. The chain couples TRBV6-1 to TRBJ1-1; no clear D. Trimming stripped 4 bases from V and 0 bases from J, with 12 bases between. Germline V gives CDR1 MNHNS, CDR2 SASEGT. There are 15 residues in the CDR3. CDR3 loop: CASSVLTPMNTEAFF. Written as DNA, the CDR3 is TGTGCCAGCAGTGTTCTGACACCCATGAACACTGAAGCTTTCTTT.

The chain recombines TRBV20-1 with TRBJ2-7; D is uncertain. With 6 bases removed from V and 3 bases from J, the gap between germline ends came to 21 bases. CDR1 and CDR2 (germline): DFQATT, SNEGSKA (reference sequence). The CDR3 is made up of 15 amino acids. The CDR3 spells CSAIPYLAVSYEQYF. The CDR3 nucleotides are TGCAGTGCCATACCGTACCTGGCAGTCAGCTACGAGCAGTACTTC.

The chain joins TRBV29-1 to TRBJ2-2; TRBD1 might be the D (6 bases). The germline CDR1 and CDR2 sequences are SQVTM and ANQGSEA. This CDR3 is built from 13 residues. Trimming removed 7 bases at V and 0 bases at J, with 9 bases between. The CDR3 protein is CSGQDPNTGELFF. The CDR3 DNA reads TGCAGCGGACAGGACCCGAACACCGGGGAGCTGTTTTTT.

This clonotype has only a few counts. The chain links TRBV2 to TRBJ2-7; tentatively, D is TRBD1 (5 bases). Trimming left V 5 bases short and J 5 bases short, with 28 bases between. The CDR3 has 18 amino acids. Germline CDR1 reads SNHLY; CDR2 reads FYNNEI. The CDR3 region has the DNA TGTGCCAGCAGTTCCAAGAAGGGGATTATGTGGAGTCGGGACGAGCAGTACTTC. Protein product: CASSSKKGIMWSRDEQYF. The entire variable domain, with the rest obtained from reference TRBV2 and TRBJ2-7, is as follows: EPEVTQTPSHQVTQMGQEVILRCVPISNHLYFYWYRQILGQKVEFLVSFYNNEISEKSEIFDDQFSVERPDGSNFTLKIRSTKLEDSAMYFCASSSKKGIMWSRDEQYFGPGTRLTVT.

Details on this clonotype: This may be a read error: a much more frequent sequence differs by one nucleotide. The rearrangement uses TRBV10-3 and TRBJ2-1; 12 bases align to TRBD2. CDR3 length: 17 residues. V trimming: 5 bases; J trimming: 3 bases; junction bases outside the gene matches: 8. CDR1 and CDR2 from the germline V gene are ENHRY and SYGVKD. The CDR3 DNA is TGTGCCATCAGTTACCTGGAGGGACTAGCGGGCTACAATGAGCAGTTCTTC. Protein: CAISYLEGLAGYNEQFF.

This clonotype has a handful of counts. The V call is TRBV18, the J call TRBJ1-1; 8 nucleotides align to TRBD1. Per the germline V gene, CDR1 is KGHSH and CDR2 is LQKENI. The CDR3 is 16 residues long. V was clipped by 4 bases and J by 8 bases; unmatched bases: 15. CDR3 residues: CASSLTSQGALGEAFF. The CDR3 nucleotides read TGTGCCAGCTCACTCACCTCTCAGGGGGCCTTGGGGGAAGCTTTCTTT.

This clonotype has ten or more counts. The V and J genes are TRBV2 and TRBJ1-2, with D perhaps matching TRBD1 (5 bases). The CDR3 loop spans 13 amino acids. V shed 6 bases and J shed 6 bases, with 14 bases lying between them. Germline CDR1 and CDR2: SNHLY and FYNNEI. Written as DNA, the CDR3 is TGTGCCAGCAGCTCCAGGGATCGAGATGGCTACACCTTC. This gives the protein CASSSRDRDGYTF.

This clonotype was counted at least ten times. The rearrangement joins TRBV5-1 to TRBJ2-7; TRBD1 agrees at 11 bases. Germline trimming cut 4 bases from V and 4 bases from J; bases unmatched to any gene: 4. The CDR3 totals 14 residues. From germline, CDR1 is SGHRS and CDR2 YFSETQ. CDR3 in amino acids: CASSMGQGGYEQYF. CDR3 nucleotides: TGCGCCAGCAGCATGGGACAGGGGGGTTACGAGCAGTACTTC.

This clonotype was seen at least ten times. The rearrangement joins TRBV9 to TRBJ2-1; TRBD1 matches at 7 bases. V lost 4 bases to trimming and J lost 3 bases; unmatched junction nucleotides: 7. Looked up from germline, CDR1 is SGDLS and CDR2 is YYNGEE. This CDR3 comprises 15 residues. The CDR3 nucleotides are TGTGCCAGCAGCCATCCGGGGACAGTCTACAATGAGCAGTTCTTC. Amino acid sequence: CASSHPGTVYNEQFF.

This clonotype was detected ten times or more. V is TRBV6-1 and J is TRBJ2-7; possibly TRBD1 for D (5 bases). The CDR3 extends over 14 amino acids. The germline V and J ends were trimmed by 5 bases and 1 base, with 12 bases remaining between them. The germline gives CDR1 MNHNS, CDR2 SASEGT. The CDR3 DNA reads as TGTGCCAGCAGTTCAGGGTACGGATCCTACGAGCAGTACTTC. This translates into CASSSGYGSYEQYF.

This chain uses TRBV6-2 or TRBV6-3 with TRBJ2-1; 9 bases fit TRBD2. The V and J ends lost 0 bases and 6 bases, in that order; junction bases with no gene match: 9. This CDR3 comprises 17 residues. Germline CDR1 MNHEY, CDR2 SVGEGT. The CDR3 DNA reads as TGTGCCAGCAGTTACTCGGGCGGGGGGGTCGGGTTCAATGAGCAGTTCTTC. Its translation is CASSYSGGGVGFNEQFF.

Notes on this clonotype: This could be a read error, since a much larger clone is one nucleotide away. This chain joins TRBV30 and TRBJ2-3; 8 nucleotides agree with TRBD2. Germline V lookup: CDR1 GTSNPN, CDR2 SVGIG (reference sequence). The CDR3 has 15 amino acids. CDR3 in DNA: TGTGCCTGGACTTCTAAGCGGGGGAGCACAGATACGCGGTATTTT. It codes for CAWTSKRGSTDTRYF.

The chain employs TRBV7-9 and TRBJ2-3, with D uncertain. CDR3 length: 14 residues. V lost 5 bases and J lost 4, with 13 bases in between. Germline V gives CDR1 SEHNR, CDR2 FQNEAQ (reference sequence). CDR3 sequence: CASSILRTPDTQYF. CDR3 bases: TGTGCCAGCAGCATTCTCAGGACGCCAGATACGCAGTATTTT.

This clonotype was observed a handful of times. The chain carries TRBV2 and TRBJ1-4, with 7 bases fitting TRBD1. CDR1 and CDR2 from the germline V gene are SNHLY and FYNNEI. The CDR3 totals 15 residues. The ends lost 8 bases at V and 6 bases at J; junction bases unmatched: 12. CDR3 residues: CASSEATRGDEKLFF. In DNA, the CDR3 is TGTGCCAGCTCCGAAGCTACCAGGGGGGATGAAAAACTGTTTTTT.

This chain joins TRBV9 and TRBJ1-6; D not certain. This CDR3 region has 14 residues. V dropped 0 bases and J dropped 10 bases, with 11 bases sitting between them. Looked up from germline, CDR1 is SGDLS and CDR2 is YYNGEE. CDR3 in amino acids: CASSVVERSSPLHF. DNA of the CDR3: TGTGCCAGCAGCGTAGTGGAACGGAGCTCACCCCTCCACTTT.

With regard to this clonotype: Without the conserved terminal phenylalanine or tryptophan, this CDR3 likely stems from a read error. The rearrangement joins TRBV5-1 to TRBJ2-7; TRBD1 matches at 7 bases. Germline V gene sequence: CDR1 SGHRS, CDR2 YFSETQ. The CDR3 totals 17 residues. The junction had 10 bases not matched to a gene; V was cut back by 0 bases and J by 1 base. The CDR3 protein is CASSLAYGTAKSYEQYL. CDR3 DNA sequence: TGCGCCAGCAGCTTGGCCTATGGGACAGCCAAGTCCTACGAGCAGTACCTC.

This clonotype was counted a few times. This chain joins TRBV2 and TRBJ2-3, with 7 bases aligning to TRBD1. The CDR3 is made up of 12 amino acids. V lost 7 bases to trimming and J lost 8 bases; unmatched junction nucleotides: 6. Germline V gene sequence: CDR1 SNHLY, CDR2 FYNNEI. The CDR3 is CASNIQGSTQYF. CDR3 coding DNA: TGTGCCAGCAATATACAGGGGAGTACGCAGTATTTT.

In this sample, this clonotype turned up a few times. The chain carries TRBV3-1 and TRBJ2-7, with 7 bases aligning to TRBD1. Germline V gene lookup returns CDR1 LGHDT and CDR2 YNNKEL (reference sequence). Trimming took 1 base from V and 2 from J; bases not matched to a gene: 8. CDR3 size: 16 residues. The CDR3 here is CASSQAGQGVTYEQYF. The CDR3 bases are TGTGCCAGCAGCCAAGCCGGGCAGGGGGTCACCTACGAGCAGTACTTC.

This clonotype showed up many times. This chain joins TRBV6-1 and TRBJ2-3, with 8 bases identical to TRBD2. Germline CDR1 is MNHNS and CDR2 is SASEGT. Unmatched junction bases numbered 4, after V lost 5 bases and J lost 0 bases. The CDR3 length is 15 residues. CDR3 amino acids: CASSRQRGSTDTQYF. CDR3 sequence (DNA): TGTGCCAGCAGTCGGCAGCGGGGGAGCACAGATACGCAGTATTTT.

This clonotype was detected many times. The V call is TRBV7-9, the J call TRBJ2-7; TRBD2 agrees at 7 bases. This CDR3 has 15 amino acids. Germline CDR1 reads SEHNR; CDR2 reads FQNEAQ (reference sequence). The V gene end was trimmed by 4 bases and the J gene end by 2 bases; junction bases not matched to a gene: 8. The CDR3 region is CASSSGREIAYEQYF. CDR3 bases: TGTGCCAGCAGCTCCGGGCGGGAGATTGCCTACGAGCAGTACTTC.

A remark on this clonotype: Relative to the germline gene, one junction end is altered; a read error may explain this. The V call is TRBV2, the J call TRBJ2-5, with TRBD2 matching over 8 bases. CDR1 and CDR2 from the germline V gene are SNHLY and FYNNEI. The CDR3 has 14 amino acids. In DNA, the CDR3 is TGTGCCAGCAGAGGCGGACTAGCCGAAGAGACCCAGTGCTTC. The encoded protein is CASRGGLAEETQCF. Full variable domain (outside the CDR3, taken from reference TRBV2 and TRBJ2-5): EPEVTQTPSHQVTQMGQEVILRCVPISNHLYFYWYRQILGQKVEFLVSFYNNEISEKSEIFDDQFSVERPDGSNFTLKIRSTKLEDSAMYFCASRGGLAEETQCFGPGTRLLVL.

The chain combines TRBV5-1 with TRBJ1-4, with D maybe TRBD1 (5 bases). V lost 0 bases to trimming and J lost 8 bases, with 11 bases between them. The CDR3 has 14 amino acids. CDR1 and CDR2 (germline): SGHRS, YFSETQ. CDR3 DNA: TGCGCCAGCAGCTTGGGGGGGGGTCTCGAAAAACTGTTTTTT. As protein: CASSLGGGLEKLFF.

In this sample, this clonotype turned up many times. This chain uses TRBV15 with TRBJ1-6; D gene unclear. Germline values: CDR1 LNHNV, CDR2 YYDKDF (reference sequence). CDR3 length: 15 amino acids. Trimming stripped 0 bases from V and 7 bases from J, with 10 bases between. CDR3 region: CATSRDPGRNSPLHF. DNA for the CDR3: TGTGCCACCAGCAGAGATCCCGGACGGAATTCACCCCTCCACTTT.

This chain uses TRBV27 with TRBJ1-2, with 7 bases aligning to TRBD1. Germline lookup yields CDR1 MNHEY and CDR2 SMNVEV (reference sequence). The CDR3 is 14 amino acids. V lost 6 bases to trimming and J lost 4 bases; unmatched junction nucleotides: 8. This CDR3 is CASRTTGFAYGYTF. CDR3 in DNA: TGTGCCAGCAGGACGACAGGGTTTGCCTATGGCTACACCTTC.

The chain employs TRBV5-5 and TRBJ2-7; D not resolved. The CDR3 sequence is 11 residues long. CDR1 and CDR2 (germline): SGHKS, YYEKEE (reference sequence). Deletions cut 2 bases from V and 6 bases from J, with 6 bases between. The CDR3 bases are TGTGCCAGCAGCTTACTGGCCGAGCAGTACTTC. Translated, it gives CASSLLAEQYF.